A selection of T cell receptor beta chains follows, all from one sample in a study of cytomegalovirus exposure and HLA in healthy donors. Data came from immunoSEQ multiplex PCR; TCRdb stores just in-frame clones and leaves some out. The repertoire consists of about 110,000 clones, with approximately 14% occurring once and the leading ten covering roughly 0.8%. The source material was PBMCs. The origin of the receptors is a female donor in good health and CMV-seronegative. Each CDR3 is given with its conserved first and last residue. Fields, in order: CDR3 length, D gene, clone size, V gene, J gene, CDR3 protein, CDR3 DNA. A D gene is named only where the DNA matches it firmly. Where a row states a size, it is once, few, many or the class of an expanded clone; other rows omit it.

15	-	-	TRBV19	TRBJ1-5	CASKSAGRYSQPQHF	TGTGCCAGTAAGTCAGCGGGGAGGTATAGTCAGCCCCAGCATTTT
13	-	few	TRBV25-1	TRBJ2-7	CASRAGVPYEQYF	TGTGCCAGCAGGGCAGGGGTCCCCTACGAGCAGTACTTC
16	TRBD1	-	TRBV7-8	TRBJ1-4	CASSPIRVTGREKLFF	TGTGCCAGCAGCCCAATCAGGGTGACAGGGCGGGAAAAACTGTTTTTT
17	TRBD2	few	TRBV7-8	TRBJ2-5	CASSLLWGASGKETQYF	TGTGCCAGCAGCTTATTGTGGGGAGCTAGCGGGAAAGAGACCCAGTACTTC
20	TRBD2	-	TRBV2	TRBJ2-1	CASSKRMTSGGPTSYNEQFF	TGTGCCAGCAGTAAAAGGATGACTAGCGGGGGACCAACATCCTACAATGAGCAGTTCTTC
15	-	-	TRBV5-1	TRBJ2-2	CASSLDPSNTGELFF	TGCGCCAGCAGCTTGGATCCGTCGAACACCGGGGAGCTGTTTTTT
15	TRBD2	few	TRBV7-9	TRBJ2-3	CASSFTSGSTDTQYF	TGTGCCAGCAGCTTTACTAGCGGGAGCACAGATACGCAGTATTTT
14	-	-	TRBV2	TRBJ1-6	CASIGLSYNSPLHF	TGTGCCAGCATCGGGTTATCCTATAATTCACCCCTCCACTTT
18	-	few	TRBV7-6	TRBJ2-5	CASSSSLLRHTSGETQYF	TGTGCCAGCAGCTCCTCACTCTTAAGACACACAAGTGGGGAGACCCAGTACTTC
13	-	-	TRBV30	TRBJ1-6	CAWSVYENSPLHF	TGTGCCTGGAGTGTATATGAGAATTCACCCCTCCACTTT
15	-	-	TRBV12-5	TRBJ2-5	CASGLVTGWLETQYF	TGTGCTAGTGGTTTGGTAACAGGGTGGTTGGAGACCCAGTACTTC
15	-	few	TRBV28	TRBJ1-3	CASSPTLAPGNTIYF	TGTGCCAGCAGTCCGACTCTTGCTCCTGGAAACACCATATATTTT
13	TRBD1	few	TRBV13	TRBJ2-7	CASSFPGGNEQYF	TGTGCCAGCAGCTTTCCAGGGGGCAACGAGCAGTACTTC
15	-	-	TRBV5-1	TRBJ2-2	CASSRGPANTGELFF	TGCGCCAGCAGCAGAGGGCCAGCGAACACCGGGGAGCTGTTTTTT
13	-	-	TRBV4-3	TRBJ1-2	CASSQPPGVSYTF	TGCGCCAGCAGCCAACCCCCGGGGGTGTCGTACACCTTC
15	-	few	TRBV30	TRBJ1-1	CAWSRPLGGATEAFF	TGTGCCTGGAGTCGTCCATTGGGGGGGGCAACTGAAGCTTTCTTT
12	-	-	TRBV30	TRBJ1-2	CAWRTNFYGYTF	TGTGCCTGGAGAACCAACTTCTATGGCTACACCTTC
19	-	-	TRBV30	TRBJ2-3	CAWSPGVVGQGEATDTQYF	TGTGCCTGGAGCCCAGGGGTCGTTGGGCAGGGGGAGGCCACAGATACGCAGTATTTT
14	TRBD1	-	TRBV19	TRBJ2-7	CASRETGAAYEQYF	TGTGCCAGTCGCGAGACAGGGGCAGCCTACGAGCAGTACTTC
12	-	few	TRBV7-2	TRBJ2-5	CASSRQQETQYF	TGTGCCAGCAGTAGACAGCAAGAGACCCAGTACTTC
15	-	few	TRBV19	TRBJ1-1	CASSIGLRNMAEAFF	TGTGCCAGTAGTATAGGTCTCAGGAATATGGCTGAAGCTTTCTTT
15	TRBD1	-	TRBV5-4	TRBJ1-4	CASSSTGGANEKLFF	TGTGCCAGCAGCTCAACAGGGGGAGCTAATGAAAAACTGTTTTTT
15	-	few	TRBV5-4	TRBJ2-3	CASSLVGQGTDTQYF	TGTGCCAGCAGCTTGGTCGGTCAGGGCACAGATACGCAGTATTTT
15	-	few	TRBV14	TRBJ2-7	CASSQGKALAYEQYF	TGTGCCAGCAGCCAAGGTAAAGCGCTGGCCTACGAGCAGTACTTC
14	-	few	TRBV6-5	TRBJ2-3	CASSGHGATDTQYF	TGTGCTAGCAGTGGGCATGGGGCCACAGATACGCAGTATTTT
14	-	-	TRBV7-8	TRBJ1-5	CASSLADGSQPQHF	TGTGCCAGCAGCTTAGCGGATGGGAGTCAGCCCCAGCATTTT